The TCR beta chain described here comes from a study of somatic mutations in cytotoxic T cells in rheumatoid arthritis. Across the whole study: Sorting by flow gave nearly 100% purity for some V beta antibody-stained T-cell populations, including V beta1+ cells sequenced for TCRB. The study's findings and limits: Some patients, about an eighth of the roughly 60, had a largest CD8+ clone that exceeded 20% of CD8+ cells.

About this clone: Its antigen is not identified.

Per germline, CDR1 ENHRY and CDR2 SYGVKD. The CDR3 is made up of 15 amino acids. Trimming cost V 10 bases and J 3 bases; bases outside gene matches: 13. Assay: immunoSEQ multiplex PCR; the TCRdb copy retains only in-frame clones and omits some. The sample records around 20,000 clones, approximately 78% being singletons. Sequenced sample: CD8+ T cells sorted from blood. The rearrangement links TRBV10-3 to TRBJ1-1; 8 positions match TRBD1. The TCR was taken from an adult with rheumatoid arthritis. The CDR3 DNA follows: TGTGCCACGATCGGGCATGGACAGGGCTACACTGAAGCTTTCTTT. Protein product: CATIGHGQGYTEAFF.